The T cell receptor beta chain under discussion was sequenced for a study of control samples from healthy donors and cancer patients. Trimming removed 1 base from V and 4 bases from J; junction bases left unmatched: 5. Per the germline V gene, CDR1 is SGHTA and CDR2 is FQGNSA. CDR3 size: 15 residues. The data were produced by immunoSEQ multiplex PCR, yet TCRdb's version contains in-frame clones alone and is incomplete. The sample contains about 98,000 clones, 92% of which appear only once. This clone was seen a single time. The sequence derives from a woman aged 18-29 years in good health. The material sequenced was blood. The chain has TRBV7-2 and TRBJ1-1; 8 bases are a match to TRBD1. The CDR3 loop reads CASSLERTGSTEAFF. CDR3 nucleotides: TGTGCCAGCAGCTTAGAACGGACAGGGAGCACTGAAGCTTTCTTT.